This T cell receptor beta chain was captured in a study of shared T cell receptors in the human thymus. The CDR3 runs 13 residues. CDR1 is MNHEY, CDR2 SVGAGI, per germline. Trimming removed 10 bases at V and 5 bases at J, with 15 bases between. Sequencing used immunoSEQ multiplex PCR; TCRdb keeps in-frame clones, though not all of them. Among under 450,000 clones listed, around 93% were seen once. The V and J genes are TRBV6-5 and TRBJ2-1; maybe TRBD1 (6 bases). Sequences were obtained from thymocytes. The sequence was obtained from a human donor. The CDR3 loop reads CAKLGGAHNEQFF. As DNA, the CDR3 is TGTGCCAAACTAGGGGGTGCTCACAATGAGCAGTTCTTC.